This TCR beta chain was profiled in a study of OX40 agonist ivuxolimab in advanced cancers. In the study overall: The dose-escalation cohort had hepatocellular carcinoma, melanoma, renal cell or head and neck cancer. Prior checkpoint blockade (anti-PD-1, anti-PD-L1 or anti-CTLA-4) was permitted; approximately 44% had it. The group had a mean age of about 64 years, ranged from about 20 to 85, and was 80% to 85% male.

Patients with autoimmune history or systemic immunosuppression were excluded. Trimming cost V 2 bases and J 0 bases, with 2 bases left between them. The CDR3 is 13 amino acids. Germline V gene sequence: CDR1 MNHEY, CDR2 SMNVEV (reference sequence). Method: immunoSEQ multiplex PCR; TCRdb's copy keeps in-frame clones and lacks some. The table has roughly 13,000 clones, about four fifths seen once. The genes are TRBV27 and TRBJ1-5, with D hard to call. This receptor was taken from an adult with an advanced solid tumor such as melanoma, head and neck, liver or kidney cancer. The starting material was CD4+ or CD8+ T cells sorted from blood, obtained in a trial of the OX40 agonist ivuxolimab. The CDR3 nucleotides read TGTGCCAGCAGTTTAAGTAGCAATCAGCCCCAGCATTTT. Residues: CASSLSSNQPQHF.